A selection of T cell receptor beta chains follows, all from one sample in a study of patients and donors after allogeneic stem cell transplantation. MiXCR, run by TCRdb on the RT-PCR reads, gives a single entry per CDR3 protein. Counted here are about 200,000 distinct CDR3 sequences, 35% to 50% occurring once; the ten biggest clones make up about 30%. Sequencing used blood, either unsorted or a sorted T cell fraction (not recorded which). The origin of the receptors is a human donor who was either an allogeneic HSCT recipient or a stem cell or donor lymphocyte infusion donor (not recorded which). It is not recorded whose cells these are; they may come from a transplant donor. Both conserved end residues are part of each CDR3. D genes are given only for firm matches.

cdr3_length | v_call | d_call | cdr3_aa
13 | TRBV9 | . | CASSVPETDTQYF
13 | TRBV12-3/TRBV12-4 | TRBD1 | CASRPDRGQPQHF
18 | TRBV12-3/TRBV12-4 | . | CASSLALAGVPNTGELFF
13 | TRBV5-1 | . | CASSFRAATEAFF
14 | TRBV30 | . | CAWTWTDSYNEQFF
9 | TRBV20-1 | . | CSASTEAFF
13 | TRBV7-9 | . | CASSSPPMDEQFF
15 | TRBV27 | TRBD1 | CAGSSGTGGGYGYTF
11 | TRBV20-1 | TRBD1 | CSTTGTYGYTF
14 | TRBV7-8 | . | CASVVGTYTGELFF
15 | TRBV11-2 | . | CASSLVVGKGTEAFF
15 | TRBV4-3 | TRBD1 | CASSQERDRAIEQYF
14 | TRBV7-3 | . | CASSLTVLEDTQYF
13 | TRBV5-1 | . | CASRPAWNTEAFF
14 | TRBV7-8 | TRBD1 | CASSGEGTGDGYTF
15 | TRBV7-2 | TRBD1 | CASSLLTGGPDTQYF
13 | TRBV29-1 | . | CSVPTGLNYGYTF
14 | TRBV5-1 | TRBD1 | CASTSPGQNNEQFF
13 | TRBV4-3 | TRBD1 | CATSGTVDTEAFF
17 | TRBV25-1 | . | CASSASRGGGSNQPQHF
15 | TRBV28 | . | CASRVWAQTDEKLFF
15 | TRBV6-1 | TRBD1 | CASSDPPGGYTEAFF
14 | TRBV7-9 | . | CASSQTAREEKLFF
14 | TRBV7-9 | . | CASSLARGNDGYTF
18 | TRBV7-2 | . | CASSLEVLFGGGGDTQYF
14 | TRBV30 | TRBD1 | CAWTPGQSNTEAFF
11 | TRBV29-1 | . | CSNRLADTQYF
12 | TRBV10-3 | . | CAISEYRDTQYF
16 | TRBV29-1 | TRBD2 | CSVEEGTSGRNGEQFF
12 | TRBV2 | . | CASSGHRNIQYF
14 | TRBV13 | . | CASSSLLGGETQYF
12 | TRBV19 | . | CASSDPESEQFF
12 | TRBV10-3 | . | CAKSDSHYGYTF